This T cell receptor beta chain was observed in a study of T cells in pancreatic ductal adenocarcinoma. Study-wide results and caveats: Unique clonotypes were roughly 8-fold more numerous in blood than in tumor. No significant tumor-blood clonality difference; means were about 0.11 and 0.072.

The CDR3 sequence is 15 residues long. CDR1 is SGHVS, CDR2 FNYEAQ, per germline. Trimming pared 5 bases from V and 6 bases from J, leaving 16 bases between. Assay used: immunoSEQ multiplex PCR; TCRdb lists only in-frame clones, some missing. The sample has 97,000 or so clones, more than 90% seen once. Selected pancreatic ductal adenocarcinoma patients had undergone surgery without neoadjuvant therapy. About this clone: Its target is unknown.

Sequencing was carried out using PBMCs. The TCR comes from a human donor with pancreatic ductal adenocarcinoma. J is TRBJ2-2 and V is TRBV7-6; maybe TRBD1 (6 bases). The CDR3 nucleotides read TGTGCCAGCAGCGCACAGGGAGTTAGTTCCGGGGAGCTGTTTTTT. Encoded protein: CASSAQGVSSGELFF.